Below are 9 T cell receptor beta chains sequenced from a single sample in a study of shared clonotypes between healthy human individuals. Clones were read by immunoSEQ multiplex PCR, and TCRdb kept only the in-frame ones, dropping some. The sample contains about 560,000 clones, around 78% of which appear only once. The sequencing input was PBMCs. These receptors all stem from a woman between 35 and 50 years old in good health. Some clones in this sample may be carry-over from other donors' samples.

With regard to this clone: This probably arose from a read error, given a far larger clone one base away. The same CDR3 arises from other DNA sequences in this sample as well. The rearrangement joins TRBV28 to TRBJ2-7, with no clear D. Germline V CDR1 and CDR2: MDHEN, SYDVKM. Trimming left V 3 bases short and J 4 bases short, with 7 bases between. CDR3 length: 12 residues. CDR3 coding DNA: TGTGCCAGCAGTTTGTCGCGATACGAGCAGTACTTC. It is translated as CASSLSRYEQYF.

V is TRBV19 and J is TRBJ1-5, with unresolved D. The CDR3 consists of 15 residues. V lost 8 bases and J 4 bases, leaving 18 bases between the germline ends. Per germline, CDR1 LNHDA and CDR2 SQIVND (reference sequence). This chain's CDR3 is CASSPLTAGNQPQHF. CDR3 DNA sequence: TGTGCCAGTTCTCCACTGACCGCAGGAAATCAGCCCCAGCATTTT.

The CDR3: CAWSPQQYNEQFF. The CDR3 DNA sequence: TGTGCCTGGAGCCCCCAACAATACAATGAGCAGTTCTTC. The chain couples TRBV30 to TRBJ2-1; D is unclear. V was trimmed by 3 bases and J by 4 bases, leaving 10 bases between them. CDR1 GTSNPN and CDR2 SVGIG come from the germline V gene (reference sequence). The CDR3 is 13 amino acids.

This clone was found once. The chain is built from TRBV28 and TRBJ1-1; D remains ambiguous. The V end lost 7 bases, the J end lost 1 base, and 13 bases lay between the germline ends. From germline, CDR1 is MDHEN and CDR2 SYDVKM. This CDR3 spans 14 amino acids. CDR3 in DNA: TGTGCCAGCACCTTCACCCTGGGGAACACTGAAGCTTTCTTT. Translated, it gives CASTFTLGNTEAFF.

This clone was detected only once. The V gene is TRBV10-2, the J gene TRBJ2-7; 7 positions match TRBD1. There are 14 residues in the CDR3. From germline, CDR1 is WSHSY and CDR2 SAAADI. V lost 7 bases, J lost 0 bases, and 6 bases stayed unmatched. The CDR3 DNA reads TGCGCCAGCAAGGGACAGAGCAACTCCTACGAGCAGTACTTC. Translation: CASKGQSNSYEQYF.

This clone showed up just a few times. V is TRBV7-2 and J is TRBJ2-3, with TRBD2 as a possible D gene (5 bases). The CDR3 is 16 residues long. Germline V gene data show CDR1 as SGHTA and CDR2 as FQGNSA. V was clipped by 2 bases and J by 1 base, with 13 bases between them. The CDR3 reads CASSLRALRGTDTQYF. In nucleotides, the CDR3 is TGTGCCAGCAGCTTACGAGCGTTGAGGGGCACAGATACGCAGTATTTT. Full variable domain (remainder filled in from reference TRBV7-2 and TRBJ2-3): GAGVSQSPSNKVTEKGKDVELRCDPISGHTALYWYRQSLGQGLEFLIYFQGNSAPDKSGLPSDRFSAERTGGSVSTLTIQRTQQEDSAVYLCASSLRALRGTDTQYFGPGTRLTVL.

This clone showed up many times. The V call is TRBV10-3, the J call TRBJ1-2; TRBD1 aligns across 9 bases. Germline assignment: CDR1 ENHRY and CDR2 SYGVKD. Trimming at V came to 2 bases and at J to 2 bases, leaving 12 bases not matched to a gene. The CDR3 spans 18 residues. The CDR3 nucleotides read TGTGCCATCAGTGAGCCCGGGACAGGGACAAAAGTCAACTATGGCTACACCTTC. Amino acid sequence: CAISEPGTGTKVNYGYTF.

In this sample, this clone turned up once. The rearrangement links TRBV5-4 to TRBJ2-7, with D possibly being TRBD1 (6 bases). Trimming shortened V by 2 bases and J by 5 bases, and 11 bases separated the two germline ends. The CDR3 length is 13 residues. Germline values: CDR1 SGHNT, CDR2 YYREEE (reference sequence). DNA for the CDR3: TGTGCCAGCAGCTTACAGGGCAGCCACGAGCAGTACTTC. Residues: CASSLQGSHEQYF. The full variable domain, completed using reference TRBV5-4 and TRBJ2-7, is ETGVTQSPTHLIKTRGQQVTLRCSSQSGHNTVSWYQQALGQGPQFIFQYYREEENGRGNFPPRFSGLQFPNYSSELNVNALELDDSALYLCASSLQGSHEQYFGPGTRLTVT.

This chain uses TRBV7-2 with TRBJ2-7, with 12 bases matching TRBD2. J lost 3 bases, V lost 1 base, and 4 bases had no gene match. This CDR3 contains 16 residues. CDR1 and CDR2 from the germline V gene are SGHTA and FQGNSA. The CDR3 loop is CASSLELAGGFYEQYF. The CDR3 DNA reads TGTGCCAGCAGCTTAGAACTAGCGGGAGGCTTCTACGAGCAGTACTTC.